These T cell receptor beta chains were read from a single sample in a study of blood T cell repertoires in COVID-19. Libraries were prepared by immunoSEQ multiplex PCR; TCRdb keeps only in-frame clonotypes and omits some of them. The profile shows some 80,000 clones, roughly 85% of them singletons. Sequencing used peripheral blood. These receptors came from a man aged 45-65 years with COVID-19, enrolled during active disease. Each CDR3 is given with its conserved first and last residue. The D gene is left open where the match is weak. Clone size, where shown, is once, few, many, or a class for clones that have expanded.

v_gene	abundance	j_gene	d_gene	CDR3aa	CDR3nt
TRBV30	.	TRBJ1-1	.	CAWSGRNTEAFF	TGTGCCTGGAGTGGTAGGAACACTGAAGCTTTCTTT
TRBV19	.	TRBJ1-5	TRBD1	CASSVDRGRTQPQHF	TGTGCCAGTAGTGTCGACAGGGGTCGAACGCAGCCCCAGCATTTT
TRBV6-2/TRBV6-3	.	TRBJ1-2	TRBD1	CASSYWGQGDQMDYGYTF	TGTGCCAGCAGTTACTGGGGACAGGGAGATCAAATGGACTATGGCTACACCTTC
TRBV6-6	.	TRBJ2-2	TRBD2	CASSYSSGRTGELFF	TGTGCCAGCAGTTACTCCAGCGGGAGGACCGGGGAGCTGTTTTTT
TRBV30	once	TRBJ2-2	.	CAWSGRANTGELFF	TGTGCCTGGAGTGGGAGGGCGAACACCGGGGAGCTGTTTTTT
TRBV19	.	TRBJ2-7	.	CASSTRDNYEQYF	TGTGCCAGTAGTACCCGGGACAACTACGAGCAGTACTTC
TRBV5-4	.	TRBJ1-2	TRBD1	CASSAGQGGYGYTF	TGTGCCAGCAGCGCAGGACAGGGTGGCTATGGCTACACCTTC
TRBV9	.	TRBJ1-4	.	CASGRRPGRDEKLFF	TGTGCCAGCGGGCGGAGGCCCGGACGAGATGAAAAACTGTTTTTT
TRBV5-1	once	TRBJ1-3	.	CASSLGVSSGNTIYF	TGCGCCAGCAGCTTAGGGGTAAGCTCTGGAAACACCATATATTTT
TRBV5-1	.	TRBJ1-2	TRBD1	CASSTGTGGGYTF	TGCGCCAGCAGCACCGGGACAGGGGGTGGCTACACCTTC
TRBV6-5	.	TRBJ1-2	.	CASSHGETNYGYTF	TGTGCCAGCAGCCACGGGGAGACTAACTATGGCTACACCTTC
TRBV6-5	.	TRBJ1-1	TRBD1	CASRGTGARGEAFF	TGTGCCAGCAGGGGGACAGGGGCTCGGGGTGAAGCTTTCTTT
TRBV28	.	TRBJ1-5	.	CASSSPLSQHF	TGTGCCAGCAGTTCCCCCTTGTCCCAGCATTTT
TRBV7-3	medium-sized	TRBJ2-3	TRBD2	CASSASGSIDTQYF	TGTGCCAGCAGCGCCAGCGGGAGTATAGATACGCAGTATTTT
TRBV4-2	.	TRBJ2-3	TRBD1	CASSQHNRGSTDTQYF	TGTGCCAGCAGCCAACATAACAGGGGAAGCACAGATACGCAGTATTTT
TRBV25-1	.	TRBJ1-2	.	CASLQGNYGYTF	TGTGCCAGTCTTCAGGGGAACTATGGCTACACCTTC
TRBV6-6	.	TRBJ2-5	TRBD2	CASSVLAGGETQYF	TGTGCCAGCAGTGTCCTAGCGGGAGGAGAGACCCAGTACTTC
TRBV5-6	once	TRBJ2-7	TRBD1	CASSLALGQGTSYEQYF	TGTGCCAGCAGCTTGGCCCTCGGACAGGGTACTTCCTACGAGCAGTACTTC
TRBV19	.	TRBJ1-1	TRBD1	CASSPRGSTEAFF	TGTGCCAGTTCCCCCAGGGGGAGCACTGAAGCTTTCTTT
TRBV18	once	TRBJ1-4	.	CASSPIRTNEKLFF	TGTGCCAGCTCACCTATCCGGACTAATGAAAAACTGTTTTTT
TRBV4-1	.	TRBJ2-5	.	CASQGRSQETQYF	TGCGCCAGCCAGGGGCGCTCGCAAGAGACCCAGTACTTC
TRBV6-1	.	TRBJ2-1	.	CASSESPGVLNEQFF	TGTGCCAGCAGTGAAAGTCCCGGAGTTCTCAATGAGCAGTTCTTC